This T cell receptor (beta chain) was identified during a study of T cells expressing NK-cell markers. TCRdb reprocessed the 5' RACE reads; each CDR3 protein has one entry and no DNA is given. In all, the sample yields approximately 380,000 distinct CDR3 sequences. This sequence originates from a man between 18 and 69 years old in good health. What was sequenced was blood T cells: a sorted CD56 or NKG2C T cell subset, CD4+ or CD8+ T cells, or bulk PBMC T cells (not recorded which).

The CDR3: CASSKRDREQYF. The gene calls are TRBV21-1 and TRBJ2-7; the TRBD1 assignment by TCRdb is unverifiable without DNA. TRBV21-1 is tagged as a pseudogene. CDR3 length: 12 amino acids.